Sequencing of this T cell receptor (beta chain) was carried out in a study of cytomegalovirus exposure and HLA in healthy donors (dated by TCRdb to 2015 to 2018). At the level of the whole study: An earlier analysis of 587 of the donors reported 276 Gb of sequence data and approximately 120 million unique TCR beta sequences obtained from 150 million to 200 million T cells. High-throughput TCR immunosequencing, statistical association of individual TCRs with disease status, and machine learning were combined to predict cytomegalovirus infection status. Every repertoire in the discovery cohort had been generated on one and the same sequencing platform. Alongside the repertoire data, information on donor age, sex, ethnicity and CMV serostatus was compiled. HLA typing covered class I and class II loci at four-digit resolution. Approximately 310 gigabases of sequencing data and tens of millions of unique TCR sequences were included in an early release covering roughly 600 HLA-typed donors. Among some 400 genotyped donors of the cohort, an average of about 220,000 unique TCR beta nucleotide sequences was sequenced per donor, of which about 19% were non-productive. Rather than using new phenotypic data, the later analysis identified candidate immune exposures from TCR beta sequences and from how often those sequences occurred across donors. Among the roughly 400 genotyped donors, approximately 81% belonged to the genetic ancestry cluster associated with self-reported Caucasian donors. In a later analysis, previously published TCR beta repertoires from 670 or so donors were re-analyzed and high-resolution HLA genotyping was added so that TCR occurrence patterns could be studied. A later genetic analysis took genome-wide SNP genotypes for about 65% of the roughly 670 donors and used that subset as a discovery cohort. An earlier analysis of some 600 of the donors applied high-throughput TCR beta sequencing to assess whether each TCR beta V gene segment acted as functional or pseudogenic. Besides the first cohort of roughly 640 subjects, a separate validation cohort made up of roughly 130 different subjects was used. Using immunosequencing, the study profiled T cell repertoires from fewer than 700 subjects and related those repertoires to cytomegalovirus serostatus. Because of strong linkage in the cohort, roughly five DR-DQ haplotypes were treated as single units for association and clustering. The number of typed donors differed by locus: about 629-640 for A, B, C, DRB1 and DQB1; approximately 520 for DQA1; roughly 600 for DPA1; and some 430 for DPB1. The study was designed to test whether signatures of past pathogen exposure could be identified by cataloging public T cell receptors.

As regards this clone: Its specific antigen is unknown. Base qualities are not recorded, but no much larger clone differs from it by a single base.

On the study overall, not on this receptor specifically: Seventeen rarely observed V segments, including chromosome 9 orphons, were excluded from the earlier analysis of several hundred of the donors because counts were too low. Roughly uniform sequencing depth across donors was assumed in presence/absence analyses, although this assumption may not hold. For the cohort, immune exposure information was limited to CMV serostatus. In the study, some 180 TCR beta chains were listed as associated with cytomegalovirus. A further reported finding was that TCR beta sequences accurately predicted the HLA-A and HLA-B alleles for most subjects in the first cohort. A later analysis associated 16,951 TCR beta sequences with specific HLA alleles at a false discovery rate of 0.05. According to a later analysis, parvovirus B19, influenza, CMV and Epstein-Barr virus appeared linked to several top co-occurrence clusters. Because some donors lacked HLA typing at each locus, the association tests relied only on the typed subset. Some IMGT-functional V segments, including TRBV6-2 and TRBV6-3, could not be distinguished by the 87-base-pair reads and were therefore excluded. The classifier was reported to diagnose cytomegalovirus status with high specificity and sensitivity in both the original and validation cohorts. In an earlier analysis of 587 of the donors, most TCR beta V segments were observed in productive rearrangements about 87% or about 30% of the time, broadly matching IMGT annotations. Correlated functional status among segregating V segments might reflect linkage disequilibrium, but an unknown experimental factor could not be ruled out. In a later analysis, the rate of TCR association differed among HLA loci, with DRB1 alleles having the most associated TCRs and HLA-C alleles having the fewest. A cluster of highly shared sequence variants was judged likely to represent a technical artifact of the sequencing pipeline. Assigning TCR associations to individual alleles was difficult when HLA alleles, especially DR and DQ, strongly co-occurred. Most CMV-associated TCR beta chains appeared to be HLA-restricted in a later analysis, and the HLA associations seemed to be driven largely by CMV exposure. According to a later genetic analysis, donors in an Asian-associated ancestry cluster had fewer N-insertions in productive TCRs than the approximately 610-donor mean. A later genetic analysis associated a missense DCLRE1C variant with V-gene and J-gene trimming of TCR beta chains, and an independent cohort replicated the association. In vitro tests confirmed that three of the cytomegalovirus-associated TCR beta chains recognize cytomegalovirus antigens. This cohort had only TCR beta chains sequenced, and the lack of alpha or paired-chain data limited which features could be detected. According to the authors, the approach could potentially be generalized to other disease states and immunological phenotypes. In a later analysis, HLA-associated TCR beta chains showed more clonal expansion and lower generation probabilities than non-associated chains that were equally common. Across donors, most TCR sequences were observed very rarely, whereas some public TCRs were present in many individuals.

In total, about 650 healthy bone marrow donors made up the cohort. At the time of sampling, all cohort members were nominally healthy, though unrecorded immune exposures were likely present. The donor tested CMV seronegative and was one of the 352 seronegative cohort members. Each donor provided a peripheral blood sample, and peripheral blood mononuclear cells were used for TCR beta sequencing. The Qiagen DNeasy Blood Extraction Kit was used to extract genomic DNA from the blood cell samples. The method was the immunoSEQ multiplex PCR assay. The multiplex PCR relied on a mix of 60 forward primers for TCR Vbeta segments and 13 reverse primers for TCR Jbeta segments. Amplification of the CDR3 region of rearranged TCR beta genes was performed with a multiplex PCR assay on genomic DNA. The Illumina HiSeq System was used to sequence the amplified TCR beta libraries as 87-base-pair reads. In the original analysis: A later analysis counted tens of millions of unique TCR beta chains across the roughly 700 repertoires, and 10 million to 11 million of these chains were shared by at least two donors. Raw reads were error-corrected and collapsed into unique sequences with a nearest-neighbor algorithm that merged closely related sequences to remove PCR and sequencing errors. Alignment of CDR3 sequences to IMGT reference sequences was used to assign V, D and J gene segments. For a sequence to be retained, a match of at least six nucleotides to both a V gene segment and a J gene segment was required. A rearrangement was called productive if the CDR3 had no stop codons and remained in frame with V and J, and every other rearrangement was called non-productive. CDR3 was defined by IMGT convention, running from the second conserved V-encoded cysteine to the conserved J-encoded phenylalanine. In an earlier analysis of approximately 500 of the donors, sequences lacking an unambiguous match to a single V gene segment were excluded. An earlier analysis of just under 600 of the donors called V segments functional above 56.7% productive rearrangements and segregating when the between-donor standard deviation exceeded 5%. To diagnose cytomegalovirus status from the catalog of TCR beta chain sequences, a statistical classification framework was built. A later analysis assigned V and J genes by comparing TCR nucleotide sequences with IMGT/GENE-DB human TR gene sequences. A later analysis assigned CDR3 sequences and most-parsimonious VDJ recombination scenarios with the TCRdist pipeline. A later analysis defined each TCR beta chain by its CDR3 amino acid sequence plus V-gene family, and excluded reads lacking a unique V-gene family. A later analysis removed 592 highly shared, low-generation-probability nucleotide sequences to deal with suspected cross-contamination and a sequencing artifact. In a later analysis, a clonal expansion index for each public chain was calculated from normalized within-repertoire ranks of inferred template counts. In a later analysis, generation probabilities were computed using a VDJ recombination model fitted to out-of-frame rearrangements, and the results were checked against IGoR. In a later analysis, hypergeometric tests were used to score TCR-TCR, TCR-HLA and TCR-CMV co-occurrence, with a repertoire-size bias correction applied to TCR pairs. To estimate false discovery rates, a later analysis permuted the HLA or CMV assignments 20 times. In a later analysis, co-occurring TCRs were grouped with DBSCAN, and TCRdist sequence similarity was added when clustering was performed within HLA-allele-positive subsets. Repertoires with fewer than 30,000 or more than 120,000 public chains were left out of co-occurrence clustering, as were a handful of repertoires with anomalous nucleotide sharing. Entries here come from immuneACCESS through TCRdb and include only in-frame sequences with V and J called. Some clones fail to appear in such tables; in the studies checked, an unresolved V gene covers under half of the shortfall, and the cause of the remainder is unknown. D and trimming come from the DNA, and the V and J calls and clone size come from that table. This sample comprises about 92,000 clones, 80% of them detected only once. Around 2% of the sample lies in the top ten.

Between the V and J ends, shortened by 5 bases and 6 bases respectively, the junction contains 20 bases. The germline V gene supplies CDR1 MNHEY and CDR2 SVGAGI. Reading from cysteine to phenylalanine, the CDR3 counts 15 amino acids. Only CDR3 DNA remains: 45 bases, in frame from the first base. The V and J genes are TRBV6-5 and TRBJ2-7, with TRBD1 as a weak D call on 6 bases. This sequence originates from a man aged 18 to 29 in good health and CMV-seronegative. The sequenced sample was PBMCs. In nucleotides, the sequence is TGTGCCAGCAGTGGCCCCCCGGACAGACAAACCGAGCAGTACTTC. Translated, this is CASSGPPDRQTEQYF.